Presented here are 5 T cell receptor beta chains from one specimen sequenced in a study of human T cells and chemical hapten exposure. MiXCR was run by TCRdb on the RACE reads, yielding one entry per CDR3 protein. The repertoire consists of roughly 180,000 distinct CDR3 sequences, with approximately 20% occurring once and the leading ten covering about 6.7%. Regarding time point: patch test 1, 2 weeks after DPC sensitization. Treatment described: therapeutic diphenylcyclopropenone sensitization with weekly scalp DPC. Sequences were derived from whole blood, sampled in connection with sensitization to the hapten diphenylcyclopropenone (DPC). These receptors were collected from a woman between 45 and 60 years old with alopecia areata. Some clones in this sample may be carry-over from other donors' samples.

V and J are TRBV6-5 and TRBJ1-2, with 8 bases matching TRBD1. The junction had 10 bases not matched to a gene; V was cut back by 0 bases and J by 7 bases. There are 16 residues in the CDR3. Looked up from germline, CDR1 is MNHEY and CDR2 is SVGAGI. The CDR3 sequence: CASSYSMLRTGSGYTF. CDR3 coding DNA: TGTGCCAGCAGTTACTCGATGCTCCGGACAGGGAGTGGCTACACCTTC.

V and J are TRBV11-2 and TRBJ1-1; D remains ambiguous. CDR1 SGHAT and CDR2 FQNNGV come from the germline V gene. This CDR3 has 14 residues. V lost 1 base and J lost 11, with 17 bases in between. The CDR3 reads CASSLGPLALEAFF. CDR3 in DNA: TGTGCCAGCAGCTTAGGTCCGTTGGCCTTAGAGGCTTTCTTT.

This clonotype was counted only a few times. The chain recombines TRBV27 with TRBJ1-1, with D unclear. There are 14 residues in the CDR3. With 2 bases removed from V and 1 base from J, the gap between germline ends came to 8 bases. The germline V gene has CDR1 MNHEY and CDR2 SMNVEV (reference sequence). The CDR3: CASSLRQPNTEAFF. The CDR3 DNA sequence: TGTGCCAGCAGTTTAAGGCAGCCGAACACTGAAGCTTTCTTT.

This clonotype was detected only a few times. The J gene is TRBJ2-1, the V gene TRBV6-2 or TRBV6-3; 8 nucleotides align to TRBD2. Germline assignment: CDR1 MNHEY and CDR2 SVGEGT. Unmatched junction bases numbered 13, after V lost 5 bases and J lost 7 bases. The CDR3 sequence is 16 residues long. The CDR3 bases are TGTGCCAGCAGTCCCTTTCCAGCGGGAGTGGGGAATGAGCAGTTCTTC. It encodes CASSPFPAGVGNEQFF.

The gene calls are TRBV2 and TRBJ2-5; 7 nucleotides line up with TRBD1. Trimming cost V 8 bases and J 7 bases; bases outside gene matches: 7. In germline, CDR1 is SNHLY, CDR2 FYNNEI. This CDR3 comprises 12 residues. CDR3 sequence (DNA): TGTGCCAGCGGGGACAGACTCACGACCCAGTACTTC. Protein sequence: CASGDRLTTQYF.